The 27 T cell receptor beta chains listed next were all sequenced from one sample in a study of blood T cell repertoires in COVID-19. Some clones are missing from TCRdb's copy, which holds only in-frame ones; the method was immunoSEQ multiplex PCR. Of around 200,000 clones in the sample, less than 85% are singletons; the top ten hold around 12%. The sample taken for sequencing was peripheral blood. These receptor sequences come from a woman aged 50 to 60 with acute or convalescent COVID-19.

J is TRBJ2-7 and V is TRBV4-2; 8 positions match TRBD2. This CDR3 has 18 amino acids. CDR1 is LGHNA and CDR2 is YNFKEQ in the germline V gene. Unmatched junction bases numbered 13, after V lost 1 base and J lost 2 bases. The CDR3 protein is CASSQVGVWERGTYEQYF. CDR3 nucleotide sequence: TGTGCCAGCAGCCAAGTAGGTGTGTGGGAGCGGGGGACCTACGAGCAGTACTTC.

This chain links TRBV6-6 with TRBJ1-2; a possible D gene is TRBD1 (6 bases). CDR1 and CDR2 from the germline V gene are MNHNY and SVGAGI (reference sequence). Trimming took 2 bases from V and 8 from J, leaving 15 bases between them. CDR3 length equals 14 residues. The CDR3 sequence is CASSYTTGAVGYTF. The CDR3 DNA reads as TGTGCCAGCAGTTACACGACAGGTGCCGTGGGCTACACCTTC.

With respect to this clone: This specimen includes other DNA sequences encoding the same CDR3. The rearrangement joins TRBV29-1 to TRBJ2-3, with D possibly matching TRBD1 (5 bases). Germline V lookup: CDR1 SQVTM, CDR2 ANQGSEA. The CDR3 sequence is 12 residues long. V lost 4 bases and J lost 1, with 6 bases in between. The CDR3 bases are TGCAGCGTTGTAGGGGGCACAGATACGCAGTATTTT. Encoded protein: CSVVGGTDTQYF.

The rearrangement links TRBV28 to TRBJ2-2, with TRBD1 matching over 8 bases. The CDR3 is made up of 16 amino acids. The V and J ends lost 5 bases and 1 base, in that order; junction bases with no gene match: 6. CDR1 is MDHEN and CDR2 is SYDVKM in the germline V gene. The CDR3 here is CASSTRDRKNTGELFF. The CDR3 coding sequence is TGTGCCAGCAGTACACGGGACAGGAAGAACACCGGGGAGCTGTTTTTT.

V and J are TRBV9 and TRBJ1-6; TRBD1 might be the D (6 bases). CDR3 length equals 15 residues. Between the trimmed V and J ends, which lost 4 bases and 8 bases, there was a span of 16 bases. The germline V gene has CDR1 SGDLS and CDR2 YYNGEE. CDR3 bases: TGTGCCAGCAGCCCGGGACAAGGAAAGGATTCACCCCTCCACTTT. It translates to CASSPGQGKDSPLHF.

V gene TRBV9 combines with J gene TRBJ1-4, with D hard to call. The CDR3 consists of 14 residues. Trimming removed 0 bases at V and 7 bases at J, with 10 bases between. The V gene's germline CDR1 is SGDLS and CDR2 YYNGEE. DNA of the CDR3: TGTGCCAGCAGCGTAGAGTCAACGGGTGAAAAACTGTTTTTT. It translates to CASSVESTGEKLFF.

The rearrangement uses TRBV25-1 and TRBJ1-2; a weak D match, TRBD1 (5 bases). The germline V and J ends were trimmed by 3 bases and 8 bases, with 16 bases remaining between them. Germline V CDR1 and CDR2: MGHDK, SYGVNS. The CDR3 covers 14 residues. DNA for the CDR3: TGTGCCAGCAGTGATATGAAGGGGTTAGGGGGCTACACCTTC. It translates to CASSDMKGLGGYTF.

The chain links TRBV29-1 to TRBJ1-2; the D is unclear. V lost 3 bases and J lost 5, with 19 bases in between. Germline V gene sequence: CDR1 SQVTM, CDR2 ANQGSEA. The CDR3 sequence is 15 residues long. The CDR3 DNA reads TGCAGCGTTGACGGTGGGAGGGAGGGCTGGTATGGCTACACCTTC. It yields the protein CSVDGGREGWYGYTF.

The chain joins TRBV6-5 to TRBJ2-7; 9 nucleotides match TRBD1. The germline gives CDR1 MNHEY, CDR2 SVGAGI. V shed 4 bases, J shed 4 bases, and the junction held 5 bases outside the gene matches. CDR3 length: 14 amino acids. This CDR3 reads CASSFRDRVYEQYF. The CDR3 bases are TGTGCCAGCAGTTTCCGGGACAGGGTTTACGAGCAGTACTTC.

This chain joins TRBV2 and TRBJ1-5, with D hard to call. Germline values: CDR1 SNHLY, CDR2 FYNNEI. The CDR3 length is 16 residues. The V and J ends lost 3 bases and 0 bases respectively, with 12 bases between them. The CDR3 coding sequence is TGTGCCAGCAGTGATTTCGGTAAAAATAGCAATCAGCCCCAGCATTTT. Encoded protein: CASSDFGKNSNQPQHF.

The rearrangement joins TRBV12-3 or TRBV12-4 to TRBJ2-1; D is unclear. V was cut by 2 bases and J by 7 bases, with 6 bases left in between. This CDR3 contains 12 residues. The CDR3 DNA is TGTGCCAGCAGTTTACGTCAGAATGAGCAGTTCTTC. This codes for CASSLRQNEQFF.

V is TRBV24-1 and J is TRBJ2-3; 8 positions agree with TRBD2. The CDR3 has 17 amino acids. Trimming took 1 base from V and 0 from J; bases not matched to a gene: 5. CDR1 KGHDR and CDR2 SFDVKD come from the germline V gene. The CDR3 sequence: CATSDLQRGPSTDTQYF. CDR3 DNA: TGTGCCACCAGTGATTTACAGCGGGGGCCTAGCACAGATACGCAGTATTTT.

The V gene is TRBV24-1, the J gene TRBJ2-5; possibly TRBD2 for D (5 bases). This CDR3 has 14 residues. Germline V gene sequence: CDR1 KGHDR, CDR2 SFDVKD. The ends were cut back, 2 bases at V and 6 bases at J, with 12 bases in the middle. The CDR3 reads CATSDSGGVKTQYF. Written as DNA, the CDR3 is TGTGCCACCAGTGATTCCGGAGGAGTAAAGACCCAGTACTTC.

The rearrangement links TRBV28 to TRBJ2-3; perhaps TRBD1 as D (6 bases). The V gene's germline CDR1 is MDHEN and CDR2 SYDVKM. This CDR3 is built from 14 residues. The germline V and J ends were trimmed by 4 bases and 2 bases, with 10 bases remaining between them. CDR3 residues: CASSWTVTTDTQYF. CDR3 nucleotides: TGTGCCAGCAGTTGGACAGTGACCACAGATACGCAGTATTTT. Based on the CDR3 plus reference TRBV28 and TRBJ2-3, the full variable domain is DVKVTQSSRYLVKRTGEKVFLECVQDMDHENMFWYRQDPGLGLRLIYFSYDVKMKEKGDIPEGYSVSREKKERFSLILESASTNQTSMYLCASSWTVTTDTQYFGPGTRLTVL.

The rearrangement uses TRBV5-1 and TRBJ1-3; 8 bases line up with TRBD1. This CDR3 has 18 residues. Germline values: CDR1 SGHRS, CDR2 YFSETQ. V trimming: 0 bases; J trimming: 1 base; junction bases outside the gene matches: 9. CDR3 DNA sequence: TGCGCCAGCAGCTTGGCCAGCGACAGGGGCCTGTCTGGAAACACCATATATTTT. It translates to CASSLASDRGLSGNTIYF.

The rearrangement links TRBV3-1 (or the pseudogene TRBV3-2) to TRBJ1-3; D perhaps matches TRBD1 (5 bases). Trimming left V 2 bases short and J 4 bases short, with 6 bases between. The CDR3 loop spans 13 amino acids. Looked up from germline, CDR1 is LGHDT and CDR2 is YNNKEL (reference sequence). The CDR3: CASSQSGGNTIYF. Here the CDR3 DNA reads TGTGCCAGCAGCCAATCAGGGGGAAACACCATATATTTT.

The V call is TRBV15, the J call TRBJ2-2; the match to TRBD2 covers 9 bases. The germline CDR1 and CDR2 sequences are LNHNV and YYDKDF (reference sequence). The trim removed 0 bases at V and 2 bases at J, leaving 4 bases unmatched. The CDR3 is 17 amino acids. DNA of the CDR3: TGTGCCACCAGCAGAGAGGTTAGCGGGGGCAACACCGGGGAGCTGTTTTTT. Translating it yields CATSREVSGGNTGELFF.

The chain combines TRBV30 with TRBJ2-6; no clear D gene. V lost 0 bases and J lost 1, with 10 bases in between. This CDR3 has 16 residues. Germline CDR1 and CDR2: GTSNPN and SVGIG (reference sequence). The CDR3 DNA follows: TGTGCCTGGAGTGTACAATTTCCGTCTGGGGCCAACGTCCTGACTTTC. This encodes CAWSVQFPSGANVLTF. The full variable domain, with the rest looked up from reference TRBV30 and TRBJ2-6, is SQTIHQWPATLVQPVGSPLSLECTVEGTSNPNLYWYRQAAGRGLQLLFYSVGIGQISSEVPQNLSASRPQDRQFILSSKKLLLSDSGFYLCAWSVQFPSGANVLTFGAGSRLTVL.

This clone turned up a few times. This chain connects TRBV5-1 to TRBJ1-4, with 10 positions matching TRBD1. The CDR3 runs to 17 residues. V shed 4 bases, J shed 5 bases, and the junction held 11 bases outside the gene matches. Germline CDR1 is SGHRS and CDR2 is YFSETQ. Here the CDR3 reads CASSHSTGGLLNEKLFF. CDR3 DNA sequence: TGCGCCAGCAGCCACTCGACAGGGGGCCTCTTAAATGAAAAACTGTTTTTT.

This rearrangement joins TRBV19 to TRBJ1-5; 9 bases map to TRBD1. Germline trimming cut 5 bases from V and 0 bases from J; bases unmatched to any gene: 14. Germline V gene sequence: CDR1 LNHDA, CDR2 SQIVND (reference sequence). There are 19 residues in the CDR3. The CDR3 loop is CASSSSAGTGIYSNQPQHF. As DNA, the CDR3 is TGTGCCAGTAGTTCGAGTGCGGGGACAGGGATTTATAGCAATCAGCCCCAGCATTTT.

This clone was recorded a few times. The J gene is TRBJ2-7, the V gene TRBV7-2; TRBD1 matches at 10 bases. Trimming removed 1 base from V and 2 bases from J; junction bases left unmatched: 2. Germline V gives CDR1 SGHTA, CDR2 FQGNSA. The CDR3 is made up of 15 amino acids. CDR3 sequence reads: CASSLGDRGPYEQYF. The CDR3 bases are TGTGCCAGCAGCTTAGGGGACAGGGGACCCTACGAGCAGTACTTC.

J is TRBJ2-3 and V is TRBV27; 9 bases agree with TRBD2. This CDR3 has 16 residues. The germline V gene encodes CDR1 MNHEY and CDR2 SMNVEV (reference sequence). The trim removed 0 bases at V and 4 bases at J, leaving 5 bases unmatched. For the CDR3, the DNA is TGTGCCAGCAGTTTATCTGCGGGGGGGCCGGCAGATACGCAGTATTTT. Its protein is CASSLSAGGPADTQYF.

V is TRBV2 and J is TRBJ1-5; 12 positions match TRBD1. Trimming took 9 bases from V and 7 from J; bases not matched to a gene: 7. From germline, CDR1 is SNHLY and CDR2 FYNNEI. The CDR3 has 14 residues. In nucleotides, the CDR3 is TGTGCCAGTGAAGGGACAGGGGGCGGCCAGCCCCAGCATTTT. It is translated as CASEGTGGGQPQHF. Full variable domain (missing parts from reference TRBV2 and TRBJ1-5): EPEVTQTPSHQVTQMGQEVILRCVPISNHLYFYWYRQILGQKVEFLVSFYNNEISEKSEIFDDQFSVERPDGSNFTLKIRSTKLEDSAMYFCASEGTGGGQPQHFGDGTRLSIL.

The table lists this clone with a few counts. CDR3 bases: TGTGCCAGCAGCCCCGGAATGGGGGCGTCTAACTATGGCTACACCTTC. The encoded protein is CASSPGMGASNYGYTF. This sequence joins TRBV5-4 and TRBJ1-2; possibly TRBD1 for D (6 bases). The V and J ends lost 4 bases and 0 bases respectively, with 16 bases between them. Germline values: CDR1 SGHNT, CDR2 YYREEE (reference sequence). CDR3 length equals 16 residues.

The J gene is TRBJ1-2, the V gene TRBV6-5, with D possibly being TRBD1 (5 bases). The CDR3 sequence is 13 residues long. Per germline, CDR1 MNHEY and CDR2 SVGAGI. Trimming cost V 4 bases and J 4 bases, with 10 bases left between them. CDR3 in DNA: TGTGCCAGCAGTTTGGGCAGGGTCTATGGCTACACCTTC. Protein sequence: CASSLGRVYGYTF.

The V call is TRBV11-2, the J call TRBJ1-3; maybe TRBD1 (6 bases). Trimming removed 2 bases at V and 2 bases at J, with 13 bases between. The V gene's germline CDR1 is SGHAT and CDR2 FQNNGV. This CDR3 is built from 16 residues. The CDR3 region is CASSLTSQGAGNTIYF. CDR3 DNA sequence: TGTGCCAGCAGCTTAACCTCACAGGGCGCTGGAAACACCATATATTTT.

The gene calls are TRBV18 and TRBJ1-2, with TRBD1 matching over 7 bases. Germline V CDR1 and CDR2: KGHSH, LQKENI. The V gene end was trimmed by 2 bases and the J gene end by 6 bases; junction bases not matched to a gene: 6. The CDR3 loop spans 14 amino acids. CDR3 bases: TGTGCCAGCTCACCAGGGGCAGGGGGAAATGGCTACACCTTC. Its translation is CASSPGAGGNGYTF. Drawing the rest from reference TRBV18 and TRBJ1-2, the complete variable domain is NAGVMQNPRHLVRRRGQEARLRCSPMKGHSHVYWYRQLPEEGLKFMVYLQKENIIDESGMPKERFSAEFPKEGPSILRIQQVVRGDSAAYFCASSPGAGGNGYTFGSGTRLTVV.